The 18 T cell receptor beta chains in this list originate from one sample, sequenced in a study of Tregs in tolerant kidney transplant recipients. Related graft donors supplied nonmyeloablative bone marrow transplants, and mixed chimerism was transient. This table comes from immunoSEQ multiplex PCR, and its TCRdb copy is limited to in-frame clones, with some not included. Recorded for this sample: roughly 23,000 clones. The source was CD4+ T cells from blood (PBMCs), collected 6 months after the transplant. These receptors originate from a human patient who received a combined kidney and bone marrow transplant. Some T cells may be graft donor cells.

In the case of this clone: Coverage ceases 3 residues before the CDR3 finishes, and the germline J gene fills in the end. The chain links TRBV6-2 or TRBV6-3 to TRBJ2-5; D might be TRBD1 (7 bases). CDR1 is MNHEY and CDR2 is SVGEGT in the germline V gene. The CDR3 length is 15 residues. V was clipped by 2 bases and J by 5 bases, with 15 bases between them. The CDR3: CASSYAGQIQETQYF. The part of the CDR3 DNA that was read is TGTGCCAGCAGTTACGCGGGACAGATTCAGGAGACC.

The CDR3 sequence: CASSLLAGASEQYF. CDR3 bases read: TGCGCCAGCAGCCTTCTAGCGGGAGCGTCCGAG. The V gene is TRBV5-1, the J gene TRBJ2-7, with 10 bases fitting TRBD2. The read ends 3 residues before the CDR3 terminus; that terminus is restored from the germline J gene. Per germline, CDR1 SGHRS and CDR2 YFSETQ. This CDR3 region has 14 residues. J was trimmed by 6 bases and V by 4 bases; bases with no gene match: 7.

About this clone: The sequence runs out 3 residues before the end of the CDR3; the remainder is reconstructed from the germline J gene. The V gene is TRBV6-4, the J gene TRBJ1-4, with D tentatively TRBD1 (5 bases). The CDR3 is 15 residues long. V was trimmed by 6 bases and J by 3 bases, leaving 14 bases between them. CDR1 and CDR2 from the germline V gene are MRHNA and SNTAGT. The chain's CDR3 is CASSLQGAPNEKLFF. The part of the CDR3 DNA that was read is TGTGCCAGCAGCTTGCAGGGCGCCCCTAATGAAAAA.

On this clone itself: The read gets to within 3 residues of the CDR3 end, and the germline J gene fills in the rest. The chain recombines TRBV20-1 with TRBJ2-3, with D perhaps TRBD2 (5 bases). Germline V CDR1 and CDR2: DFQATT, SNEGSKA (reference sequence). Trimming shortened V by 4 bases and J by 4 bases, and 21 bases separated the two germline ends. This CDR3 comprises 16 residues. The CDR3 sequence: CSAIGPGSSFADTQYF. The sequenced part of the CDR3 DNA is TGCAGTGCTATAGGACCGGGATCTAGCTTCGCAGATACG.

As concerns this clone: The read halts 3 residues ahead of the CDR3 end, with the missing end drawn from the germline J gene. The chain links TRBV9 to TRBJ2-5; TRBD2 matches at 9 bases. The trim removed 1 base at V and 4 bases at J, leaving 17 bases unmatched. Germline CDR1 SGDLS, CDR2 YYNGEE. This CDR3 is 19 amino acids long. CDR3: CASSVLPPSPGLAPETQYF. The DNA read from the CDR3 is TGTGCCAGCAGCGTACTCCCACCCTCTCCGGGACTAGCCCCAGAGACC.

About this clone itself: The CDR3 goes on 3 residues after the read ends, and that part is filled in from the germline J gene. This sequence joins TRBV2 and TRBJ1-5; D remains ambiguous. Between the trimmed V and J ends, which lost 4 bases and 0 bases, there was a span of 7 bases. CDR1 and CDR2 (germline): SNHLY, FYNNEI. The CDR3 spans 14 residues. CDR3 DNA, as far as it was read: TGTGCCAGCAGTGCCCGGTATAGCAATCAGCCC. Its protein product is CASSARYSNQP. In full, the CDR3 reads CASSARYSNQPQHF.

Concerning this clone: The read finishes 3 residues shy of the CDR3 end, and the germline J gene is used to complete it. V usage is TRBV19 and J usage is TRBJ1-3; the D is unclear. Deletions cut 8 bases from V and 0 bases from J, with 11 bases between. Germline V gene lookup returns CDR1 LNHDA and CDR2 SQIVND (reference sequence). The CDR3 covers 14 residues. CDR3 residues: CASLQTFSGNTIYF. CDR3 DNA (partial): TGTGCCAGTCTCCAGACATTCTCTGGAAACACC. Variable domain in full (rest from reference TRBV19 and TRBJ1-3): DGGITQSPKYLFRKEGQNVTLSCEQNLNHDAMYWYRQDPGQGLRLIYYSQIVNDFQKGDIAEGYSVSREKKESFPLTVTSAQKNPTAFYLCASLQTFSGNTIYFGEGSWLTVV.

On this clone itself: From the germline J gene comes the end of the CDR3, since the read stops 3 residues before it. The chain couples TRBV7-6 to TRBJ2-1; 13 nucleotides agree with TRBD2. Germline CDR1 and CDR2: SGHVS and FNYEAQ. The CDR3 runs 18 residues. J gave up 5 bases and V 5 bases, and 12 bases lay outside the gene matches. The CDR3 region is CASSPLGGGLAGHNEQFF. The CDR3 bases that were read are TGTGCCAGCAGCCCCTTAGGGGGGGGACTAGCGGGACACAATGAG.

With respect to this clone: Coverage ceases 3 residues before the CDR3 finishes, and the germline J gene fills in the end. The chain is built from TRBV18 and TRBJ2-2, with a possible D match to TRBD2 (6 bases). Germline V gene sequence: CDR1 KGHSH, CDR2 LQKENI. Trimming cost V 0 bases and J 0 bases, with 11 bases left between them. The CDR3 is made up of 17 amino acids. The CDR3 is CASSPPEGPANTGELFF. The sequenced CDR3 bases are TGTGCCAGCTCACCACCGGAGGGCCCCGCGAACACCGGGGAG.

As for this clone: The CDR3 is cut off 3 residues early in the read; its end comes from the germline J gene. The genes are TRBV29-1 and TRBJ2-7; the match to TRBD2 covers 9 bases. Germline V gene sequence: CDR1 SQVTM, CDR2 ANQGSEA. The CDR3 runs to 15 residues. The trim removed 6 bases at V and 3 bases at J, leaving 12 bases unmatched. The sequenced part of the CDR3 DNA is TGCAGCGTAGCCAAACTAGCGGGTAAAGTCTACGAG. Translating gives CSVAKLAGKVYE. The entire CDR3 sequence reads CSVAKLAGKVYEQYF.

Concerning this clone: Sequencing ends 3 residues short of the CDR3 end; the germline J gene provides the rest. The rearrangement joins TRBV5-1 to TRBJ1-2; D perhaps matches TRBD1 (5 bases). CDR1 and CDR2 (germline): SGHRS, YFSETQ. CDR3 length: 15 residues. V lost 0 bases, J lost 2 bases, and 11 bases lay in between. CDR3: CASSLALGGNYGYTF. Partial CDR3 DNA: TGCGCCAGCAGCTTGGCGCTCGGGGGGAACTATGGC.

For this clone: Read data end 3 residues before the CDR3 end; the end is taken from the germline J gene. The rearrangement uses TRBV7-6 and TRBJ1-2, with 8 nucleotides matching TRBD1. CDR1 and CDR2 (germline): SGHVS, FNYEAQ. The CDR3 has 14 residues. The DNA read from the CDR3 is TGTGCCAGCAGCTTAGCGCCAGGGGGCGAGGGC. Amino acids: CASSLAPGGEG. The CDR3 reads in full as CASSLAPGGEGYTF.

As for this clone: The read ends 3 residues shy of where the CDR3 ends; the end is completed using the germline J gene. The rearrangement joins TRBV7-2 to TRBJ2-7; the D gene is possibly TRBD1 (5 bases). The V and J ends lost 4 bases and 0 bases respectively, with 7 bases between them. Germline V gives CDR1 SGHTA, CDR2 FQGNSA. This CDR3 spans 13 amino acids. The CDR3: CASSSGASYEQYF. Incomplete CDR3 DNA: TGTGCCAGCAGCTCTGGGGCCTCCTACGAG.

Points on this clone: The read ends 3 residues shy of where the CDR3 ends; the end is completed using the germline J gene. The chain combines TRBV6-1 with TRBJ2-3; 7 nucleotides agree with TRBD2. The V gene end was trimmed by 2 bases and the J gene end by 2 bases; junction bases not matched to a gene: 13. The CDR3 loop spans 18 amino acids. CDR1 is MNHNS, CDR2 SASEGT, per germline. CDR3 DNA, as far as it was read: TGTGCCAGCAGTGAATATGTCCGGGGGGTCCAACCCACAGATACG. Translating gives CASSEYVRGVQPTDT. The complete CDR3 sequence is CASSEYVRGVQPTDTQYF.

As to this clone: Read sequence stops 3 residues before the CDR3 end, and the germline J gene provides the missing end. The V call is TRBV6-1, the J call TRBJ1-6; D remains unclear. Germline V gene lookup returns CDR1 MNHNS and CDR2 SASEGT. This CDR3 region has 14 residues. V was clipped by 2 bases and J by 9 bases, with 11 bases between them. The DNA read from the CDR3 is TGTGCCAGCAGTGAACGGGGAGGAGGTTCACCC. Residues: CASSERGGGSP. The full CDR3 protein is CASSERGGGSPLHF.

Details on this clone: The CDR3 end is not reached by the read, which stops 3 residues before it; the germline J gene fills it in. The chain is built from TRBV20-1 and TRBJ2-1, with 10 bases lining up with TRBD2. Germline values: CDR1 DFQATT, CDR2 SNEGSKA (reference sequence). V was pared by 7 bases and J by 9 bases, with 15 bases of the junction left unmatched. The CDR3 sequence is 15 residues long. The sequenced part of the CDR3 DNA is TGCAGTGGGGGGACTGCTAGCGGGAGTTTAGGTGAG. Translated, it gives CSGGTASGSLGE. The complete CDR3 reads CSGGTASGSLGEQFF.

As for this clone: From the germline J gene comes the end of the CDR3, since the read stops 3 residues before it. The chain joins TRBV5-1 to TRBJ2-1; 11 nucleotides match TRBD2. Germline values: CDR1 SGHRS, CDR2 YFSETQ. With V trimmed by 5 bases and J by 4 bases, 5 bases remained unmatched. The CDR3 runs to 15 residues. CDR3 DNA (partial): TGCGCCAGCAGTCTTAGCGGGGGGGGTTACAATGAG. Protein: CASSLSGGGYNE. The entire CDR3 protein reads CASSLSGGGYNEQFF.

Concerning this clone: The DNA ends 3 residues before the CDR3 does, and the rest of the CDR3 is filled in from the germline J gene. This chain joins TRBV5-1 and TRBJ1-2; the match to TRBD1 covers 7 bases. With 7 bases clipped from V and 2 bases from J, the junction kept 8 bases outside the gene matches. The CDR3 totals 14 residues. Per the germline V gene, CDR1 is SGHRS and CDR2 is YFSETQ. CDR3 sequence: CASSSGGANYGYTF. The CDR3 bases that were read are TGCGCCAGCTCATCAGGGGGTGCCAACTATGGC.